This passage covers 13 T cell receptor beta chains from one sample sequenced in a study of blood T cells in healthy people across ages (dated by TCRdb to between 2015 and 2017). Library construction relied on 5' RACE. The listed sequencing device is Illumina HiSeq 2500. A second PCR of roughly 7 to 12 cycles was run with a J-beta primer mix and a sample-barcoded 5' primer. In TCRdb, the public reads were trimmed at Q25 with fastp and aligned with MiXCR, with productive beta chains retained. Every distinct CDR3 protein forms one entry, paired with its most common genes and DNA. A total of 800,000 or so distinct CDR3 sequences appear in this sample, 60% to 80% of them only once. The top ten clonotypes cover around 30% of the sample. The sequencing sample was made of blood. These receptors originate from a man aged 25-45 years in good health.

This clonotype was picked up a small number of times. This chain links TRBV5-1 with TRBJ2-5, with D uncertain. Germline-derived CDR1 and CDR2 are SGHRS and YFSETQ. Trimming cost V 10 bases and J 5 bases, with 12 bases left between them. CDR3 length: 11 amino acids. CDR3 in DNA: TGCGCCGGTACCCGTTGGGAGACCCAGTACTTC. Translated: CAGTRWETQYF.

This chain uses TRBV6-6 with TRBJ1-2; unclear D gene. The ends were cut back, 2 bases at V and 7 bases at J, with 5 bases in the middle. In germline, CDR1 is MNHNY, CDR2 SVGAGI (reference sequence). The CDR3 covers 11 residues. The CDR3 loop is CASSYTRGYTF. CDR3 DNA: TGTGCCAGCAGTTACACCCGTGGCTACACCTTC.

The chain employs TRBV3-1 and TRBJ1-2; D not certain. The V end lost 0 bases, the J end lost 12 bases, and 14 bases lay between the germline ends. Germline loops: CDR1 LGHDT, CDR2 YNNKEL (reference sequence). The CDR3 loop spans 13 amino acids. The CDR3 DNA reads TGTGCCAGCAGCCAAGAGGTAACCGTAGGCCACACCTTC. It yields the protein CASSQEVTVGHTF.

The chain combines TRBV11-1 with TRBJ2-5, with 11 bases matching TRBD2. The closer fit of TRBJ2-7 to the DNA end suggests the J call may be wrong. Per germline, CDR1 SGHAT and CDR2 FQDESV (reference sequence). The CDR3 loop spans 14 amino acids. DNA of the CDR3: TGTGCCAGCAGCTCTAGCGGGGGGCTCTACGAGCAGTACTTC. Its protein is CASSSSGGLYEQYF.

This clonotype was seen once. The V call is TRBV14, the J call TRBJ2-6; 9 bases align to TRBD1. CDR1 and CDR2 (germline): SGHDN, FVKESK. The CDR3 contains 19 residues. The V and J ends lost 4 bases and 0 bases, in that order; junction bases with no gene match: 10. DNA of the CDR3: TGTGCCAGCAGCCGAGACCGGGACAGGGACCCCTCTGGGGCCAACGTCCTGACTTTC. Translating it yields CASSRDRDRDPSGANVLTF.

The chain combines TRBV6-2 or TRBV6-3 with TRBJ2-7; TRBD1 matches 8 bases. J lost 3 bases, V lost 2 bases, and 3 bases had no gene match. Germline-derived CDR1 and CDR2 are MNHEY and SVGEGT. CDR3 length: 14 amino acids. CDR3 loop: CASSYPGQGYEQYF. CDR3 DNA sequence: TGTGCCAGCAGTTACCCCGGACAGGGCTACGAGCAGTACTTC.

This clonotype has more than one count but fewer than ten. The gene calls are TRBV2 and TRBJ1-2; no definite D call. V lost 4 bases and J lost 4, with 7 bases in between. CDR3 length equals 12 residues. Germline CDR1 and CDR2: SNHLY and FYNNEI. The CDR3 region has the DNA TGTGCCAGCAGTGGCACACTCTATGGCTACACCTTC. Its protein product is CASSGTLYGYTF.

The CDR3 nucleotides read TGCAGTGCTAGACCAACTGGGACGGCGCAAGGTACGCAGTATTTT. Amino acids: CSARPTGTAQGTQYF. This chain connects TRBV20-1 to TRBJ2-3; TRBD1 or TRBD2 may be the D gene (5 bases each). The CDR3 length is 15 residues. Germline V gene lookup returns CDR1 DFQATT and CDR2 SNEGSKA (reference sequence). V was shortened by 2 bases and J by 8 bases, with 20 bases between the two germline ends.

This clonotype was counted a few times. The V gene is TRBV3-1, the J gene TRBJ2-4; 8 bases agree with TRBD2. This CDR3 has 15 amino acids. V dropped 2 bases and J dropped 5; count of bases not matched to a gene: 5. The V gene's germline CDR1 is LGHDT and CDR2 YNNKEL (reference sequence). The CDR3 DNA reads as TGTGCCAGCAGCCAACAGGGACTAGTAGAAAACATTCAGTACTTC. Residues: CASSQQGLVENIQYF.

This clonotype showed up many times. This chain uses TRBV4-3 with TRBJ1-6, with TRBD1 matching over 7 bases. Trimming removed 8 bases from V and 4 bases from J; junction bases left unmatched: 2. CDR1 LGHNA and CDR2 YSLEER come from the germline V gene. The length of the CDR3 is 13 residues. The CDR3 here is CASSGQYNSPLHF. The CDR3 region has the DNA TGCGCCAGCTCGGGACAGTATAATTCACCCCTCCACTTT.

The chain joins TRBV9 to TRBJ1-4, with D perhaps TRBD1 (5 bases). CDR3 length: 15 residues. Germline CDR1 reads SGDLS; CDR2 reads YYNGEE. V gave up 4 bases and J gave up 0 bases, with 10 bases separating them. As DNA, the CDR3 is TGTGCCAGCAGCCCGGGGGAAGCAACTAATGAAAAACTGTTTTTT. It yields the protein CASSPGEATNEKLFF.

The V gene is TRBV6-6, the J gene TRBJ2-4; 15 bases map to TRBD2. The ends lost 6 bases at V and 13 bases at J; junction bases unmatched: 10. The CDR3 runs to 15 residues. The germline V gene encodes CDR1 MNHNY and CDR2 SVGAGI (reference sequence). The CDR3 DNA reads TGTGCCAGCAGCTCCATAACTGGGACTAGCGGGGGGCAGTACTTC. This sequence encodes CASSSITGTSGGQYF.

V gene TRBV4-3 combines with J gene TRBJ2-1, with D possibly matching TRBD1 (5 bases). CDR1 is LGHNA, CDR2 YSLEER, per germline. The CDR3 is 15 residues long. The V end lost 0 bases, the J end lost 5 bases, and 11 bases lay between the germline ends. CDR3 protein: CASSQEIQAHNEQFF. The CDR3 DNA follows: TGCGCCAGCAGCCAAGAGATACAGGCCCACAATGAGCAGTTCTTC.